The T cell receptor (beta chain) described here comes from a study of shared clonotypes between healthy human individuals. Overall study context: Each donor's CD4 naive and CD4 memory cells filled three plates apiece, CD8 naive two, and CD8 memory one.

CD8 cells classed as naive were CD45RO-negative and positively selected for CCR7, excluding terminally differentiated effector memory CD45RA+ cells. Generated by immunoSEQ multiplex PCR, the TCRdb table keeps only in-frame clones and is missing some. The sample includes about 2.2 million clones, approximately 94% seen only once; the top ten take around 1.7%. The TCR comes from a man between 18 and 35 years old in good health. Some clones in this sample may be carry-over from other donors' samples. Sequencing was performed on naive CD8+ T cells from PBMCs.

CDR3 loop: CASSSKPRDTGEKLFF. DNA for the CDR3: TGTGCCAGCAGCTCCAAACCCCGGGACACTGGGGAAAAACTGTTTTTT. The chain uses TRBV27 and TRBJ1-4, with TRBD1 as a possible D gene (6 bases). With 6 bases removed from V and 8 bases from J, the gap between germline ends came to 22 bases. Per the germline V gene, CDR1 is MNHEY and CDR2 is SMNVEV (reference sequence). This CDR3 has 16 amino acids.